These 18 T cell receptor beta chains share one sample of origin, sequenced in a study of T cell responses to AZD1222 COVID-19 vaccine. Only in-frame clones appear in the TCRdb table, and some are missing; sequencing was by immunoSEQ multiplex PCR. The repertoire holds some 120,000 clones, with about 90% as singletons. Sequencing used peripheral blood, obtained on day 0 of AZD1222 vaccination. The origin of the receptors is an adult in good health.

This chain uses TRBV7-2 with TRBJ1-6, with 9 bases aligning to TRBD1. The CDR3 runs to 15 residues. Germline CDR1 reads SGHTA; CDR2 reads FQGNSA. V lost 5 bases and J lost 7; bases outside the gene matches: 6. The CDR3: CASSTRQGVNSPLHF. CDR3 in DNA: TGTGCCAGCAGCACCAGACAGGGGGTAAATTCACCCCTCCACTTT.

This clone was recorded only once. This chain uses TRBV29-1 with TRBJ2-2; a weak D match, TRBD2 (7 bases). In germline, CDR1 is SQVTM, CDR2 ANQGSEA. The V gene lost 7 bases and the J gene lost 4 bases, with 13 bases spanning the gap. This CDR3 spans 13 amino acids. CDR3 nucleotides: TGCAGCGCGGGGGGCCAGCGCACCGGGGAGCTGTTTTTT. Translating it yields CSAGGQRTGELFF.

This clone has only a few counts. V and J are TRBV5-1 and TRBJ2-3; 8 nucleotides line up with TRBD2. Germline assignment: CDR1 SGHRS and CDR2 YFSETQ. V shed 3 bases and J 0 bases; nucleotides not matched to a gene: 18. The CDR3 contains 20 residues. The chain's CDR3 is CASSSRTSINPRGSTDTQYF. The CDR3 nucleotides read TGCGCCAGCAGCTCTCGGACTAGCATAAACCCCCGAGGAAGCACAGATACGCAGTATTTT.

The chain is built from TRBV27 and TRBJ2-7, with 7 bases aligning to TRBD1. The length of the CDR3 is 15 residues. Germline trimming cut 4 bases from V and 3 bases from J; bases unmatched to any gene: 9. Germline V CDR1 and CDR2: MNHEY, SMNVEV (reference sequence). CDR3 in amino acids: CASSSWTGSGYEQYF. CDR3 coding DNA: TGTGCCAGCAGTTCATGGACAGGATCAGGCTACGAGCAGTACTTC.

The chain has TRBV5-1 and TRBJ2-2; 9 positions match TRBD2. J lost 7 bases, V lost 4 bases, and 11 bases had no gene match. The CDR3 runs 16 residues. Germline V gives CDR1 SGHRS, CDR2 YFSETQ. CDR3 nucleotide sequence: TGCGCCAGCAGCCAAACGAGCGGGGGGAATGTCGGGGAGCTGTTTTTT. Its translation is CASSQTSGGNVGELFF.

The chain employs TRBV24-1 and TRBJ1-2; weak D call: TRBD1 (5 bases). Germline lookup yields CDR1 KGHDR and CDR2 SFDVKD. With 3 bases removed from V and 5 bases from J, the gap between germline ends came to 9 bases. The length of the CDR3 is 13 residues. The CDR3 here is CATSDPGPYGYTF. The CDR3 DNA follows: TGTGCCACCAGTGATCCGGGACCTTATGGCTACACCTTC.

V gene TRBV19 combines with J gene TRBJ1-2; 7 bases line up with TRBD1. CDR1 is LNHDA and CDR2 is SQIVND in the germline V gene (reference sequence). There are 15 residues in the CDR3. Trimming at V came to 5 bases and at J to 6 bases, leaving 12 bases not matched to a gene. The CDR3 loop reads CASSPRQGIGDGYTF. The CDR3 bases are TGTGCCAGTAGTCCAAGACAGGGTATTGGCGATGGCTACACCTTC.

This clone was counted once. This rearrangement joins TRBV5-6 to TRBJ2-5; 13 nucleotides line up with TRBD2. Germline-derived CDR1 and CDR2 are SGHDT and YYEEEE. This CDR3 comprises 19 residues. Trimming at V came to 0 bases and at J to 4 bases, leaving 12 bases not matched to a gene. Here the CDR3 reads CASSLGLRTSGSRGETQYF. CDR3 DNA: TGTGCCAGCAGCTTGGGCCTTCGGACTAGCGGGAGTCGGGGAGAGACCCAGTACTTC.

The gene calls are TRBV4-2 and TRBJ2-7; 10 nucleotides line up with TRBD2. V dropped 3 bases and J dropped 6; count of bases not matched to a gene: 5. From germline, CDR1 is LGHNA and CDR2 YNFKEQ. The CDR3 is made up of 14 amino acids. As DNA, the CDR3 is TGTGCCAGCAGCCATCTAGCGGGGGAGGCCGAGCAGTACTTC. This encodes CASSHLAGEAEQYF.

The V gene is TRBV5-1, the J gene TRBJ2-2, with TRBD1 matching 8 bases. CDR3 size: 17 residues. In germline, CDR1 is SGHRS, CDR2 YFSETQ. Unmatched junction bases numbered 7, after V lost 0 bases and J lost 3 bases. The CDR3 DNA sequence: TGCGCCAGCAGCTTGGCCGGGCAGGGGGCGGACACCGGGGAGCTGTTTTTT. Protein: CASSLAGQGADTGELFF.

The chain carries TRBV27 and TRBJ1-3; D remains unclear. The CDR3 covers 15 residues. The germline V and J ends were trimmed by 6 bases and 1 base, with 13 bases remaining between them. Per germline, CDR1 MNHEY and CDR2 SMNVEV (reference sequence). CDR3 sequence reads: CASSRRPGSGNTIYF. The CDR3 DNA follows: TGTGCCAGCAGCCGCAGACCTGGGTCTGGAAACACCATATATTTT.

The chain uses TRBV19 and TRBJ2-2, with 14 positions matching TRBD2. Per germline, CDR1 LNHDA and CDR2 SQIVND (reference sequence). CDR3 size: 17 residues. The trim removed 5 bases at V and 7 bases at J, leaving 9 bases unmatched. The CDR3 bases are TGTGCCAGTAGTCCGCGACTAGCGGGGGGGCCCGGCGGGGAGCTGTTTTTT. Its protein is CASSPRLAGGPGGELFF.

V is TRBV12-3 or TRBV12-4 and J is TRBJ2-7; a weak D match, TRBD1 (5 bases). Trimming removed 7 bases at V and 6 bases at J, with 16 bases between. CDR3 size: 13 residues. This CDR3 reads CASTDLQGTEQYF. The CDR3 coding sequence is TGTGCCAGCACCGACCTTCAGGGCACCGAGCAGTACTTC.

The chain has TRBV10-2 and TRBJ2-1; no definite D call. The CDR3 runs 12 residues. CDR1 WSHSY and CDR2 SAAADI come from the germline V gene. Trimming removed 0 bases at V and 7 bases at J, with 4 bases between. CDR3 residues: CASSESPNEQFF. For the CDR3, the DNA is TGCGCCAGCAGTGAGTCCCCTAATGAGCAGTTCTTC.

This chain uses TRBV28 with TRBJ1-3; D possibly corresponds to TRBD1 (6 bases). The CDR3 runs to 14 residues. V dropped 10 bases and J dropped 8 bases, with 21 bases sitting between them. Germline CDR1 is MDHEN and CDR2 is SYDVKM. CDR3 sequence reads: CATASQRGSDTIYF. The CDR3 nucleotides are TGTGCCACCGCTTCCCAGAGGGGGAGTGACACCATATATTTT.

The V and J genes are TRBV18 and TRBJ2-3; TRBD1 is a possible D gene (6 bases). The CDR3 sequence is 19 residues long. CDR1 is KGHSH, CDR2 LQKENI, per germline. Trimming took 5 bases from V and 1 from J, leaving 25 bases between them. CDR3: CASSIRGSGYRDGTDTQYF. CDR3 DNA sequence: TGTGCCAGCTCAATTCGGGGCTCGGGTTACAGGGATGGCACAGATACGCAGTATTTT. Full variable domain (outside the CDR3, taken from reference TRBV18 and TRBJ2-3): NAGVMQNPRHLVRRRGQEARLRCSPMKGHSHVYWYRQLPEEGLKFMVYLQKENIIDESGMPKERFSAEFPKEGPSILRIQQVVRGDSAAYFCASSIRGSGYRDGTDTQYFGPGTRLTVL.

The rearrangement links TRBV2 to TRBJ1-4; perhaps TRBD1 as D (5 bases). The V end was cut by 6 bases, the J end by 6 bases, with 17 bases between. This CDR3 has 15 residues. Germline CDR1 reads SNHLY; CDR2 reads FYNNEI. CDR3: CASRTPRVGDEKLFF. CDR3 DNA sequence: TGTGCCAGCAGGACCCCTCGAGTGGGGGATGAAAAACTGTTTTTT. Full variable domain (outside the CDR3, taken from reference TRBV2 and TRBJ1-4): EPEVTQTPSHQVTQMGQEVILRCVPISNHLYFYWYRQILGQKVEFLVSFYNNEISEKSEIFDDQFSVERPDGSNFTLKIRSTKLEDSAMYFCASRTPRVGDEKLFFGSGTQLSVL.

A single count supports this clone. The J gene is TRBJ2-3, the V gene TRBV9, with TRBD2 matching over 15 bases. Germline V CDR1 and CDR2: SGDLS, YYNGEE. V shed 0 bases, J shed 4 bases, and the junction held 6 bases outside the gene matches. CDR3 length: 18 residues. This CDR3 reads CASSVEGLAGGGADTQYF. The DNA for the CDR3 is TGTGCCAGCAGCGTAGAAGGACTAGCGGGAGGGGGAGCAGATACGCAGTATTTT.